A single sample is the source of the 32 T cell receptor beta chains below, sequenced in a study of cytotoxic CD8 clonotypes in ibrutinib-treated CLL. Method: immunoSEQ multiplex PCR; TCRdb's copy keeps in-frame clones and lacks some. In the table there are just over 45,000 clones, approximately 69% of which are singletons. The sequencing used PBMCs, collected after 12 months of ibrutinib treatment. Receptors were obtained from a human donor with chronic lymphocytic leukemia.

V and J are TRBV5-4 and TRBJ2-7, with a tentative D call TRBD2 (5 bases). Trimming cost V 1 base and J 1 base, with 12 bases left between them. The CDR3 runs to 15 residues. Germline loops: CDR1 SGHNT, CDR2 YYREEE (reference sequence). The CDR3 sequence: CASSLTGLGSYEQYF. CDR3 sequence (DNA): TGTGCCAGCAGCTTGACTGGACTGGGTTCCTACGAGCAGTACTTC. Drawing the rest from reference TRBV5-4 and TRBJ2-7, the complete variable domain is ETGVTQSPTHLIKTRGQQVTLRCSSQSGHNTVSWYQQALGQGPQFIFQYYREEENGRGNFPPRFSGLQFPNYSSELNVNALELDDSALYLCASSLTGLGSYEQYFGPGTRLTVT.

The chain combines TRBV5-1 with TRBJ2-7; 8 positions match TRBD1. V lost 1 base to trimming and J lost 5 bases; unmatched junction nucleotides: 8. In germline, CDR1 is SGHRS, CDR2 YFSETQ. CDR3 length: 15 residues. The CDR3 reads CASSLSAGGMDEQYF. In DNA, the CDR3 is TGCGCCAGCAGCTTGTCGGCAGGGGGCATGGACGAGCAGTACTTC.

The sample holds a few counts of this clone. The chain joins TRBV7-3 to TRBJ2-7, with TRBD1 matching 9 bases. Looked up from germline, CDR1 is SGHTA and CDR2 is FQGTGA. The CDR3 loop spans 16 amino acids. V trimming: 4 bases; J trimming: 6 bases; junction bases outside the gene matches: 13. The CDR3 is CASSSPPRQGVGEQYF. CDR3 nucleotide sequence: TGTGCCAGCAGCTCGCCTCCCAGACAGGGGGTGGGCGAGCAGTACTTC.

This chain connects TRBV9 to TRBJ2-3, with 12 nucleotides matching TRBD2. V lost 3 bases to trimming and J lost 4 bases; unmatched junction nucleotides: 3. Germline-derived CDR1 and CDR2 are SGDLS and YYNGEE. The CDR3 is 15 amino acids. In DNA form, the CDR3 reads TGTGCCAGCAGCGCTAGCGGGGGGGCTTCAGATACGCAGTATTTT. It translates to CASSASGGASDTQYF.

This clone came up a few times. The V and J genes are TRBV11-2 and TRBJ1-2, with D tentatively TRBD1 (6 bases). The CDR3 extends over 14 amino acids. Trimming took 5 bases from V and 8 from J, leaving 18 bases between them. Per the germline V gene, CDR1 is SGHAT and CDR2 is FQNNGV. CDR3 residues: CASSNEGGLGGYTF. The CDR3 DNA follows: TGTGCCAGCAGCAACGAGGGGGGGTTGGGAGGCTACACCTTC.

The J gene is TRBJ1-2, the V gene TRBV28; D is undetermined. CDR1 MDHEN and CDR2 SYDVKM come from the germline V gene. This CDR3 contains 15 residues. The germline V and J ends were trimmed by 5 bases and 2 bases, with 15 bases remaining between them. CDR3 DNA: TGTGCCAGCAGTCCCCTGCGAGGGTTCAACTATGGCTACACCTTC. The encoded protein is CASSPLRGFNYGYTF.

The chain carries TRBV4-2 and TRBJ2-1; 7 nucleotides agree with TRBD2. The V gene end was trimmed by 0 bases and the J gene end by 4 bases; junction bases not matched to a gene: 15. CDR1 is LGHNA, CDR2 YNFKEQ, per germline. The CDR3 loop spans 19 amino acids. The DNA for the CDR3 is TGTGCCAGCAGCCAAGAGATGGGGGGGTCCGGAGGGCCTTACAATGAGCAGTTCTTC. Translating gives CASSQEMGGSGGPYNEQFF.

This chain connects TRBV15 to TRBJ2-3; 14 bases are shared with TRBD2. Losses at the gene ends were 3 bases for V and 0 bases for J; bases not matched to a gene: 11. The CDR3 contains 20 residues. Germline CDR1 and CDR2: LNHNV and YYDKDF (reference sequence). The CDR3 sequence is CATSRPLGLAGGRSTDTQYF. The DNA of the CDR3 is TGTGCCACCAGCAGGCCCCTTGGACTAGCGGGGGGAAGGAGCACAGATACGCAGTATTTT.

CDR3 loop: CASSDPMGEDQPQHF. In nucleotides, the CDR3 is TGCGCCAGCAGTGACCCGATGGGGGAAGATCAGCCCCAGCATTTT. The chain employs TRBV10-2 and TRBJ1-5; D is perhaps TRBD1 (5 bases). In germline, CDR1 is WSHSY, CDR2 SAAADI. V lost 3 bases, J lost 5 bases, and 14 bases lay in between. This CDR3 spans 15 amino acids.

The rearrangement uses TRBV25-1 and TRBJ2-3; the match to TRBD2 covers 10 bases. Trimming at V came to 6 bases and at J to 5 bases, leaving 11 bases not matched to a gene. CDR3 length equals 16 residues. Germline V CDR1 and CDR2: MGHDK, SYGVNS. The CDR3, as DNA: TGTGCCAGCAGCGAAAGGAGCGGGGGGGCCGGAGATACGCAGTATTTT. This codes for CASSERSGGAGDTQYF.

The genes are TRBV2 and TRBJ2-2, with 12 bases that match TRBD2. J lost 4 bases, V lost 10 bases, and 7 bases had no gene match. This CDR3 has 15 residues. The germline gives CDR1 SNHLY, CDR2 FYNNEI. The CDR3 loop is CATSLAGGSTGELFF. CDR3 bases: TGTGCCACTTCGCTAGCGGGGGGGAGCACCGGGGAGCTGTTTTTT. The full variable domain, rest sourced from reference TRBV2 and TRBJ2-2, is EPEVTQTPSHQVTQMGQEVILRCVPISNHLYFYWYRQILGQKVEFLVSFYNNEISEKSEIFDDQFSVERPDGSNFTLKIRSTKLEDSAMYFCATSLAGGSTGELFFGEGSRLTVL.

The chain combines TRBV19 with TRBJ1-5; D is perhaps TRBD1 (5 bases). CDR3 size: 13 residues. With 8 bases removed from V and 4 bases from J, the gap between germline ends came to 12 bases. The V gene's germline CDR1 is LNHDA and CDR2 SQIVND (reference sequence). Here the CDR3 DNA reads TGTGCCAGTGAAGTCGGGGGGAATCAGCCCCAGCATTTT. As protein: CASEVGGNQPQHF.

The V gene is TRBV9, the J gene TRBJ1-5; D is uncertain. CDR1 is SGDLS and CDR2 is YYNGEE in the germline V gene. V gave up 4 bases and J gave up 7 bases, with 15 bases separating them. The CDR3 spans 14 residues. The chain's CDR3 is CASSKEAAKQPQHF. The CDR3 DNA follows: TGTGCCAGCAGCAAGGAGGCAGCTAAACAGCCCCAGCATTTT. Combining the CDR3 with reference TRBV9 and TRBJ1-5 gives the whole variable domain DSGVTQTPKHLITATGQRVTLRCSPRSGDLSVYWYQQSLDQGLQFLIQYYNGEERAKGNILERFSAQQFPDLHSELNLSSLELGDSALYFCASSKEAAKQPQHFGDGTRLSIL.

As regards this clone: The sample has other DNA sequences that encode this CDR3 too. V usage is TRBV5-1 and J usage is TRBJ2-5; D gene uncertain. This CDR3 is built from 14 residues. Germline CDR1 SGHRS, CDR2 YFSETQ. Trimming removed 0 bases at V and 1 base at J, with 7 bases between. This chain's CDR3 is CASSLGVTQETQYF. Here the CDR3 DNA reads TGCGCCAGCAGCTTGGGGGTCACCCAAGAGACCCAGTACTTC. Using reference TRBV5-1 and TRBJ2-5 for the parts outside the CDR3, the full variable domain is KAGVTQTPRYLIKTRGQQVTLSCSPISGHRSVSWYQQTPGQGLQFLFEYFSETQRNKGNFPGRFSGRQFSNSRSEMNVSTLELGDSALYLCASSLGVTQETQYFGPGTRLLVL.

The CDR3 DNA sequence: TGCGCCAGCAGCTTCACGGGACAGGGCGGCACAGATACGCAGTATTTT. The encoded protein is CASSFTGQGGTDTQYF. The gene calls are TRBV5-1 and TRBJ2-3, with 9 bases fitting TRBD1. The CDR3 consists of 16 residues. The trim removed 2 bases at V and 1 base at J, leaving 5 bases unmatched. Germline lookup yields CDR1 SGHRS and CDR2 YFSETQ.

This clone was counted a single time. The V and J genes are TRBV29-1 and TRBJ1-2, with 8 bases fitting TRBD1. Germline V gene sequence: CDR1 SQVTM, CDR2 ANQGSEA. The V and J ends lost 7 bases and 3 bases, in that order; junction bases with no gene match: 10. The length of the CDR3 is 14 residues. CDR3 nucleotide sequence: TGCAGCGCCCTGACTGGACAGGGCTACTATGGCTACACCTTC. Protein: CSALTGQGYYGYTF.

V gene TRBV9 combines with J gene TRBJ2-4; 8 bases align to TRBD2. Germline trimming cut 4 bases from V and 9 bases from J; bases unmatched to any gene: 15. The CDR3 runs 16 residues. CDR1 SGDLS and CDR2 YYNGEE come from the germline V gene. CDR3 residues: CASSRSVGLVPSIQYF. The CDR3 DNA sequence: TGTGCCAGCAGCCGTAGCGTGGGACTAGTTCCCAGCATTCAGTACTTC.

This clone was picked up a small number of times. The chain links TRBV19 to TRBJ1-5; no reliable D call. There are 16 residues in the CDR3. Trimming stripped 4 bases from V and 2 bases from J, with 15 bases between. The germline gives CDR1 LNHDA, CDR2 SQIVND (reference sequence). For the CDR3, the DNA is TGTGCCAGTAGTAAAGGTCGTCTTCTGGGCAATCAGCCCCAGCATTTT. Encoded protein: CASSKGRLLGNQPQHF.

CDR3 bases: TGTGCCAGCAGCTTGGGGCCTCAGCCCCAGCATTTT. Translation gives CASSLGPQPQHF. The J gene is TRBJ1-5, the V gene TRBV5-6; D gene ambiguous. Germline V lookup: CDR1 SGHDT, CDR2 YYEEEE. The CDR3 is 12 amino acids. V was clipped by 0 bases and J by 6 bases, with 4 bases between them.

This clone has just a few counts. The chain combines TRBV27 with TRBJ2-7; TRBD1 might be the D (6 bases). This CDR3 has 13 amino acids. The germline CDR1 and CDR2 sequences are MNHEY and SMNVEV (reference sequence). Trimming cost V 7 bases and J 2 bases, with 12 bases left between them. The CDR3 reads CASKNRVTYEQYF. CDR3 nucleotides: TGTGCCAGCAAAAACAGGGTGACCTACGAGCAGTACTTC.

The V call is TRBV5-6, the J call TRBJ2-7; D not resolved. Germline CDR1 and CDR2: SGHDT and YYEEEE. V lost 2 bases and J 0 bases, leaving 9 bases between the germline ends. This CDR3 is 14 amino acids long. The CDR3 here is CASSFPSPSYEQYF. CDR3 bases: TGTGCCAGCAGCTTCCCCTCCCCCTCCTACGAGCAGTACTTC.

This clone was picked up one time. This chain joins TRBV2 and TRBJ1-1, with D unresolved. The V and J ends lost 6 bases and 2 bases respectively, with 10 bases between them. The CDR3 spans 13 residues. Germline values: CDR1 SNHLY, CDR2 FYNNEI. The CDR3 reads CASSLQRNTEAFF. CDR3 nucleotides: TGTGCCAGCAGCCTACAGAGAAACACTGAAGCTTTCTTT.

This clone was counted a few times. The same CDR3 can be traced to other DNA sequences in this sample. This chain connects TRBV30 to TRBJ1-6, with 8 bases identical to TRBD1. The CDR3 runs 13 residues. Germline V lookup: CDR1 GTSNPN, CDR2 SVGIG (reference sequence). After removal of 4 bases from V and 8 bases from J, the junction contained 4 bases not matched to a gene. The CDR3 coding sequence is TGTGCCTGGAACGGACAGGGATATTCACCCCTCCACTTT. This sequence encodes CAWNGQGYSPLHF.

This chain joins TRBV6-6 and TRBJ2-4; D might be TRBD2 (5 bases). The CDR3 sequence is 10 residues long. Per the germline V gene, CDR1 is MNHNY and CDR2 is SVGAGI (reference sequence). CDR3 DNA: TGTGCTTCCCGCCGGGAAGGGTGGTACTTC. Translation gives CASRREGWYF.

This clone appeared a single time. The CDR3 reads CASSRAGGRMAKNIQYF. The CDR3 coding sequence is TGTGCCAGCAGCCGAGCAGGGGGGCGTATGGCCAAAAACATTCAGTACTTC. The rearrangement joins TRBV7-8 to TRBJ2-4; tentatively, D is TRBD1 (7 bases). Trimming removed 5 bases at V and 1 base at J, with 18 bases between. CDR1 is SGHVS and CDR2 is FQNEAQ in the germline V gene. CDR3 length: 17 amino acids.

The V gene is TRBV4-2, the J gene TRBJ2-7; 7 positions match TRBD1. The CDR3 sequence is 14 residues long. In germline, CDR1 is LGHNA, CDR2 YNFKEQ. V was clipped by 4 bases and J by 0 bases; unmatched bases: 3. The CDR3 here is CASSPGQASYEQYF. As DNA, the CDR3 is TGTGCCAGCAGCCCCGGACAGGCCTCCTACGAGCAGTACTTC.

The V gene is TRBV9, the J gene TRBJ2-3; 8 nucleotides line up with TRBD2. V gave up 2 bases and J gave up 4 bases; unmatched junction bases: 9. In germline, CDR1 is SGDLS, CDR2 YYNGEE. The CDR3 runs to 16 residues. In DNA, the CDR3 is TGTGCCAGCAGCGTTTTTGCTAGCGGGTGGGCAGATACGCAGTATTTT. Its translation is CASSVFASGWADTQYF.

The chain links TRBV27 to TRBJ1-6; tentatively, D is TRBD1 (5 bases). The CDR3 runs 15 residues. Germline V gene lookup returns CDR1 MNHEY and CDR2 SMNVEV (reference sequence). Trimming pared 6 bases from V and 9 bases from J, leaving 18 bases between. CDR3 sequence reads: CASRAGTGAFSPLHF. In DNA form, the CDR3 reads TGTGCCAGCAGAGCCGGGACTGGAGCTTTTTCACCCCTCCACTTT.

This clone appeared a few times. This rearrangement joins TRBV27 to TRBJ2-3; the match to TRBD2 covers 13 bases. Germline V gene data show CDR1 as MNHEY and CDR2 as SMNVEV (reference sequence). The J segment lost 2 bases and the V segment lost 5 bases, leaving 4 bases of the junction unmatched. The CDR3 has 16 residues. The CDR3 DNA is TGTGCCAGCAGTGTCGGACTAGCGGGGGTCACAGATACGCAGTATTTT. Its protein product is CASSVGLAGVTDTQYF.

In this sample, this clone is medium-sized (0.01 to 0.1%). The chain uses TRBV9 and TRBJ1-5; perhaps TRBD1 as D (5 bases). CDR1 and CDR2 (germline): SGDLS, YYNGEE. The CDR3 is made up of 14 amino acids. V lost 3 bases and J lost 3, with 10 bases in between. CDR3 nucleotides: TGTGCCAGCAGCGAACCAGGGTCCAATCAGCCCCAGCATTTT. This sequence encodes CASSEPGSNQPQHF.

The chain is built from TRBV7-3 and TRBJ2-3; D may be TRBD1 (5 bases). This CDR3 is built from 15 residues. The germline V and J ends were trimmed by 5 bases and 4 bases, with 16 bases remaining between them. The germline gives CDR1 SGHTA, CDR2 FQGTGA. For the CDR3, the DNA is TGTGCCAGCAGCCCTAGGGGCGTCAGGTCAGATACGCAGTATTTT. It translates to CASSPRGVRSDTQYF.

The chain joins TRBV5-1 to TRBJ2-7; D is undetermined. There are 14 residues in the CDR3. V was cut by 0 bases and J by 5 bases, with 12 bases left in between. Germline lookup yields CDR1 SGHRS and CDR2 YFSETQ. The CDR3 DNA follows: TGCGCCAGCAGCTTGGAATCGGTCGAGGACGAGCAGTACTTC. This translates into CASSLESVEDEQYF.